Sequencing of this T cell receptor (beta chain) was carried out in a study of T cells in Graves' hyperthyroidism and ophthalmopathy (dated by TCRdb to the late 2010s). With respect to the entire study: Peripheral blood was sampled at the time of initial diagnosis, prior to any treatment. To identify TCR V-J signatures that set the groups apart, the researchers used a discovery cohort of about a hundred patients, made up of under 45 with Graves' ophthalmopathy and about 59 with stable Graves' hyperthyroidism. For training and testing, the 100 or so patients in the discovery cohort were randomly divided in a 7:3 ratio. In about 6 Graves' hyperthyroidism patients, the study also compared T-cell repertoires from thyroid tissue with T-cell repertoires from blood. The paper describes TCR Vbeta CDR3 sequencing of about 140 peripheral blood samples, made up of 43 ophthalmopathy patients, over 70 hyperthyroidism patients and about 17 progressor patients. After sampling, hyperthyroidism patients received methimazole starting at 30 mg daily, and ophthalmopathy patients received high-dose intravenous methylprednisolone. Prospective prediction of ophthalmopathy was tested in an independent validation cohort consisting of about 19 hyperthyroidism patients and 15 to 17 patients who later progressed to ophthalmopathy. General conclusions and limits of the study: In validation, the model predicted progression to ophthalmopathy a median of about 6.8 months before onset, with roughly 70% sensitivity and about 75% specificity. Sample size was not statistically predetermined, and blinding of investigators to group allocation was not performed. Most expanded thyroid clonotypes (frequency above 0.001) were also detected in blood, a finding suggesting that blood repertoires may reflect thyroid immune responses. Ophthalmopathy was separated from stable hyperthyroidism by a 13 V-J signature model, with approximately 89% sensitivity and around 81% specificity obtained in cross-validation and 80%/75% obtained in testing.

This clonotype was recorded at least ten times. Its target antigen remains unknown. Nothing much larger sits one base from this clone, and base qualities are not available. The germline V gene sets CDR1 to MDHEN and CDR2 to SYDVKM. Relative to germline, V is 4 bases shorter and J is 10 bases shorter, with 8 bases between their ends. CDR3 length: 11 amino acids, cysteine to phenylalanine. The DNA shown is the 33-base CDR3, in frame from base 1. Stable Graves' hyperthyroidism was defined as no progression to ophthalmopathy during 18 months of follow-up. Hyperthyroidism patients were newly diagnosed, had a disease duration of under 2 months, and were aged 18 to 65 years. Any patient with an uncontrolled infection, another autoimmune disease, pregnancy or lactation was excluded. Diagnoses relied on clinical symptoms, serum thyroxine and TRAb, thyroid ultrasound and orbital computed tomography. Ficoll-Paque density gradient centrifugation was used to isolate PBMCs from approximately 11 ml of fresh peripheral blood. Total RNA was extracted using Trizol reagent, and RNA quality was assessed on an Agilent 2100 Bioanalyzer.

TCR beta CDR3 regions were amplified from RNA transcripts. The first round of RT-PCR for the TCR CDR3 was performed with the HTBI primer set and the Qiagen OneStep RT-PCR kit. The libraries were constructed in a second round of multiplex PCR and then size-selected and purified. Libraries were sequenced paired-end with 100 bp reads on an Illumina HiSeq2000. As for the authors' bioinformatics: Raw data were processed with SOAPnuke, discarding reads with adapters, uncalled bases, mean Phred below 15, or no exact constant-primer or identifier match. High-quality paired reads were merged with COPE v1.2.5, and unique nucleotide sequences were defined as clonotypes. MiTCR v1.1 was used to align the clonotypes against IMGT TRBV, TRBD and TRBJ reference segments. The analysis was restricted to V-J combinations with a frequency above 0.0001, which together covered 99% to 99.2% of the repertoires. A TCS score was defined as the ratio of F50 (clonal expansion) to E x V (chaos), with BLOSUM62-based TCRdist applied between CDR3 peptides within each V-J. Welch's t-statistics and random forest reduced roughly 530 V-J features to under 15, which were used in a naive Bayes classifier (R e1071). The public sequencing data were trimmed at Q25 with fastp and processed into clonotypes with MiXCR by TCRdb, which kept only in-frame beta chains. Each entry merges the rows of one CDR3 protein and shows their most common DNA and genes. TCRdb, not the original authors, processed these V and J calls. For this sample there are about 320,000 distinct CDR3 sequences; around 17% appear just once. The ten largest account for around a third of the sample.

Material for sequencing was blood. This TCR derives from a man aged 25 to 45 with Graves' hyperthyroidism. The chain is encoded by TRBV28 joined to TRBJ2-4; there is no confident call for the D gene. The nucleotides read TGTGCCAGCAGTTCGTACGGGATTCAGTACTTC. This encodes CASSSYGIQYF.